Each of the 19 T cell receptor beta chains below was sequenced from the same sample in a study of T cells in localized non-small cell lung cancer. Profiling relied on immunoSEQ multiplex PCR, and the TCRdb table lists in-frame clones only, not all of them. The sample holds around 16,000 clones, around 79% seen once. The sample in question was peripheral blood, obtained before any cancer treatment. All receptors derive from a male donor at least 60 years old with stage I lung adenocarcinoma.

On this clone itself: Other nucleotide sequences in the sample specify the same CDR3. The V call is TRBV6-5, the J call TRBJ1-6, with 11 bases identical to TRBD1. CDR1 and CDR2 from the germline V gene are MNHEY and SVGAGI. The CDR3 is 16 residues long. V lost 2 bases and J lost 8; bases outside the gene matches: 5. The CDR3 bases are TGTGCCAGCAGTTACGGGGACAGGGGGTGGGATTCACCCCTCCACTTT. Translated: CASSYGDRGWDSPLHF.

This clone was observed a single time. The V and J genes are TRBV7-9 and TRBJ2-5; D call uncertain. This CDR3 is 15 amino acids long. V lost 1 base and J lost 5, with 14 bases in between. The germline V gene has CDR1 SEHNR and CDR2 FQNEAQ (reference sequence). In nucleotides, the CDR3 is TGTGCCAGCAGCTTAGGGGGAATACAGTGGGAGACCCAGTACTTC. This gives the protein CASSLGGIQWETQYF.

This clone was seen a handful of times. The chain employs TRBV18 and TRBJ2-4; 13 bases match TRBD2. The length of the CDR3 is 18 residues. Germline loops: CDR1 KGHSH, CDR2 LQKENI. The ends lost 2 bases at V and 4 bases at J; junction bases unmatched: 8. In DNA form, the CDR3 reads TGTGCCAGCTCACCAAAAGTAACTAGCGGGAGGGCAAAAAACATTCAGTACTTC. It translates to CASSPKVTSGRAKNIQYF. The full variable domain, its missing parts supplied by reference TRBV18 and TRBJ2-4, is NAGVMQNPRHLVRRRGQEARLRCSPMKGHSHVYWYRQLPEEGLKFMVYLQKENIIDESGMPKERFSAEFPKEGPSILRIQQVVRGDSAAYFCASSPKVTSGRAKNIQYFGAGTRLSVL.

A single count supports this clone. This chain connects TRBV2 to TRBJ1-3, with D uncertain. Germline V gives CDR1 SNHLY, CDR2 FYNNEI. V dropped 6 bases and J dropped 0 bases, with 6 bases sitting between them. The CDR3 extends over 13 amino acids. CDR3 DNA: TGTGCCAGCAGCCCTGACTCTGGAAACACCATATATTTT. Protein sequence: CASSPDSGNTIYF.

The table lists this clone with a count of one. The CDR3 DNA follows: TGTGCCAGCTCACCACCAGGACAGCCCTACGAGCAGTACTTC. Translation gives CASSPPGQPYEQYF. The gene calls are TRBV18 and TRBJ2-7, with a tentative D call TRBD1 (6 bases). CDR1 and CDR2 from the germline V gene are KGHSH and LQKENI. The CDR3 totals 14 residues. The V and J ends lost 0 bases and 2 bases respectively, with 8 bases between them.

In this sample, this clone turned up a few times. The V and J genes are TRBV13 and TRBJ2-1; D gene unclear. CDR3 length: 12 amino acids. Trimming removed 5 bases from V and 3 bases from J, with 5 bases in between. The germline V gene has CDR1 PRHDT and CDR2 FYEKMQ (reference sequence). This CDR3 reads CASSPGYNEQFF. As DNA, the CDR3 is TGTGCCAGCAGCCCGGGCTACAATGAGCAGTTCTTC.

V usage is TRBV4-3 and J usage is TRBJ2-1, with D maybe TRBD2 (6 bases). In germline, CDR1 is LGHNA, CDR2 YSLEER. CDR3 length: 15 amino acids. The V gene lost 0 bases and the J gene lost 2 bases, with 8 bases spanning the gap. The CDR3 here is CASSQDGTAYNEQFF. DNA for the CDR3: TGCGCCAGCAGCCAAGACGGGACTGCCTACAATGAGCAGTTCTTC.

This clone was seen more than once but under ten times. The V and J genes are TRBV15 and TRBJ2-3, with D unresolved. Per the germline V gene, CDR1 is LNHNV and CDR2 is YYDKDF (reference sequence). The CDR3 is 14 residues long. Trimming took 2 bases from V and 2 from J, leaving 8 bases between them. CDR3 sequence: CATSRSDLTDTQYF. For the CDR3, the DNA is TGTGCCACCAGCAGATCGGACCTCACAGATACGCAGTATTTT.

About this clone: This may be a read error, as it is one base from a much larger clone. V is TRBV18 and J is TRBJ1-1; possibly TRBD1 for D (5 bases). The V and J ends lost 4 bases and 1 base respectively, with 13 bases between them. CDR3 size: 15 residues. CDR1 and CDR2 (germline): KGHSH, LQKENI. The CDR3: CASSLEGPRNTEAFF. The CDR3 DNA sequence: TGTGCCAGCTCACTGGAGGGACCGAGGAACACTGAAGCTTTCTTT.

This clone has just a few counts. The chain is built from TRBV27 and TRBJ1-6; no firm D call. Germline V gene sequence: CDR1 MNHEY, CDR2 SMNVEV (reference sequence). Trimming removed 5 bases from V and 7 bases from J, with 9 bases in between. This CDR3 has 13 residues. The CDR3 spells CASSPLGNSPLHF. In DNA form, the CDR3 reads TGTGCCAGCAGTCCTTTGGGGAATTCACCCCTCCACTTT.

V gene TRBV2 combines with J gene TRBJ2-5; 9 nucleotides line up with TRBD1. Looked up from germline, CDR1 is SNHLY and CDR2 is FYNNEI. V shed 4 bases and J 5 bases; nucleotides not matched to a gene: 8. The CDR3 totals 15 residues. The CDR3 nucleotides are TGTGCCAGCAGTGCAACTGGACAGGGGATGGAGACCCAGTACTTC. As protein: CASSATGQGMETQYF.

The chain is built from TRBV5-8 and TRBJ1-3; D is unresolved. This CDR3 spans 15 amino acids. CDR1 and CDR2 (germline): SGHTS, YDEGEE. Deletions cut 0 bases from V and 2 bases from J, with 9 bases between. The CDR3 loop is CASSLAGITGNTIYF. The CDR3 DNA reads TGTGCCAGCAGCTTGGCCGGGATCACTGGAAACACCATATATTTT.

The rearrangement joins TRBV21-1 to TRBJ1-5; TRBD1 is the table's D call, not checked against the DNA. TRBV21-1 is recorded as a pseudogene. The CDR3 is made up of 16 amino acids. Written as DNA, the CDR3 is TGTGCCAGCAGCACACGGGGGGACAGGGAGGATCAGCCCCAGCATTTT. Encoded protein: CASSTRGDREDQPQHF.

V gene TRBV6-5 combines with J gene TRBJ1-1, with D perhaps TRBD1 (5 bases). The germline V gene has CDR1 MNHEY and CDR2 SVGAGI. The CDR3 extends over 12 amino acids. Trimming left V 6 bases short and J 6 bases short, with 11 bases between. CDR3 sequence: CASSGAGAEAFF. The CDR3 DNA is TGTGCCAGCAGCGGGGCGGGGGCTGAAGCTTTCTTT.

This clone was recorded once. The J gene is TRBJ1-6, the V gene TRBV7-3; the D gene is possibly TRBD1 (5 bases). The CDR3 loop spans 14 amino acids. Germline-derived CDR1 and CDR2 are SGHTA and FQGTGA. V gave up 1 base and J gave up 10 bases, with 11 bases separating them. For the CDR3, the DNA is TGTGCCAGCAGCTTAATTCCGGGACCCTCACCCCTCCACTTT. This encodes CASSLIPGPSPLHF.

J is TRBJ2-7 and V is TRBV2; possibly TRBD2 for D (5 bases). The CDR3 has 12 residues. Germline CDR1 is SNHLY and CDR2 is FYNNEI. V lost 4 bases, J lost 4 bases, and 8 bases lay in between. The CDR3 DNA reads TGTGCCAGCAGTGTGAGCGGTTACGAGCAGTACTTC. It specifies CASSVSGYEQYF.

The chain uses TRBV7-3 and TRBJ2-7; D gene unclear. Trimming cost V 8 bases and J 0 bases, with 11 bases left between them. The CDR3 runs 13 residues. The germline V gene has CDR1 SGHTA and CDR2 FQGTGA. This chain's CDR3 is CASRVAGSYEQYF. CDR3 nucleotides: TGTGCCAGCCGGGTGGCAGGCTCCTACGAGCAGTACTTC.

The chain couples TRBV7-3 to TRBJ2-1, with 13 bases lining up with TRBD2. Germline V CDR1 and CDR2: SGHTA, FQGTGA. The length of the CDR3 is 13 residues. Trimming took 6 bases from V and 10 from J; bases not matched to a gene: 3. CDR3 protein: CASSPGLAGEQFF. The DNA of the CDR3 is TGTGCCAGCAGTCCGGGACTAGCGGGGGAGCAGTTCTTC.

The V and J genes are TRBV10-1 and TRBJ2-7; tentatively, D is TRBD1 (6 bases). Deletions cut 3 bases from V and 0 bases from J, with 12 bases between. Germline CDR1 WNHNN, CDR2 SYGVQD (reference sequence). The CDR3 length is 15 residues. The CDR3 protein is CASSEQGRGSYEQYF. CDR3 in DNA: TGCGCCAGCAGTGAACAGGGTAGGGGCTCCTACGAGCAGTACTTC.